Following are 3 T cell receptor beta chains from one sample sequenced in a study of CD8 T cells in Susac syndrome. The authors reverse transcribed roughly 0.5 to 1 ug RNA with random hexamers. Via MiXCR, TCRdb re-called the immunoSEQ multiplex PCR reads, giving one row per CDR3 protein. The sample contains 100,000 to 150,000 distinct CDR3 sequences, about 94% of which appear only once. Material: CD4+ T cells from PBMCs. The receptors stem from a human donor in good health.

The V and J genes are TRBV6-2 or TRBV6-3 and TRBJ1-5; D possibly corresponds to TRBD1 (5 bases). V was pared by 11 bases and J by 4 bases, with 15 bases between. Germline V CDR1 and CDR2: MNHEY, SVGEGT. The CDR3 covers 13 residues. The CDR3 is CAGAGTGNQPQHF. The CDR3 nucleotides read TGTGCCGGGGCAGGGACGGGAAATCAGCCCCAGCATTTT.

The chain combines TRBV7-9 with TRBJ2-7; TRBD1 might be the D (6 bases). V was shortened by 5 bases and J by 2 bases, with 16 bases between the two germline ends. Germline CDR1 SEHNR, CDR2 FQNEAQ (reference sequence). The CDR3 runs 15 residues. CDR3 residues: CASSRVSQGTYEQYF. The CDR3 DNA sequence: TGTGCCAGCAGCCGAGTATCACAGGGAACCTACGAGCAGTACTTC.

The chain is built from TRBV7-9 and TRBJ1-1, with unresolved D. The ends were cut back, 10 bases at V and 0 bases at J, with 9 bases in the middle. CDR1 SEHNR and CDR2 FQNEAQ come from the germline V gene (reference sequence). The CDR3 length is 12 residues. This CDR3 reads CAINGLNTEAFF. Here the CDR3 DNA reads TGTGCCATAAACGGACTGAACACTGAAGCTTTCTTT.